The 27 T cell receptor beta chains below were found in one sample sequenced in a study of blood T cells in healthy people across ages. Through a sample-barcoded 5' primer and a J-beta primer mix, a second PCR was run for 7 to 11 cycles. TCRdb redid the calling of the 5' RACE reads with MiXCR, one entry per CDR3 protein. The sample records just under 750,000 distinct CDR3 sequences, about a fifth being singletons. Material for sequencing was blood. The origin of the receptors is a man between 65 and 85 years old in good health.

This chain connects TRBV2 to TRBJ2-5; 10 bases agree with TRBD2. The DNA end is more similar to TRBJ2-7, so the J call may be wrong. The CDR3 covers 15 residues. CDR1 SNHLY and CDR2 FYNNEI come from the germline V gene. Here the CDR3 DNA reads TGTGCCAGCAGTGTGGAGCGGGGGGGCTCCTACGAGCAGTACTTC. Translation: CASSVERGGSYEQYF.

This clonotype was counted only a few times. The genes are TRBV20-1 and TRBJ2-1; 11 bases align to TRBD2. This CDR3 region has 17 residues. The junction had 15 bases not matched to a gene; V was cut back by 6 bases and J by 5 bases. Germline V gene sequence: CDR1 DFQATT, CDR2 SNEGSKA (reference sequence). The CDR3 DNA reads TGCAGTGCCCCTCCCCCACTAGCGGGAGTGAGGAACAATGAGCAGTTCTTC. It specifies CSAPPPLAGVRNNEQFF.

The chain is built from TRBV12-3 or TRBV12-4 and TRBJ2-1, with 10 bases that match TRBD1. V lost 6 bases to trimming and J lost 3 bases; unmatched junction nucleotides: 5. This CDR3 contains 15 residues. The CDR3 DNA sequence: TGTGCCAGCAGCTCTCGGGACAGGGGCTACAATGAGCAGTTCTTC. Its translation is CASSSRDRGYNEQFF.

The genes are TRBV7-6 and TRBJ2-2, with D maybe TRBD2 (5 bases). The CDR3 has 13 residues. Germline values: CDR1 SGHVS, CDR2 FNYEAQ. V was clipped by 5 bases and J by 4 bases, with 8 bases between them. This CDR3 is CASSGSPTGELFF. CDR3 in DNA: TGTGCCAGCAGCGGGAGTCCCACCGGGGAGCTGTTTTTT.

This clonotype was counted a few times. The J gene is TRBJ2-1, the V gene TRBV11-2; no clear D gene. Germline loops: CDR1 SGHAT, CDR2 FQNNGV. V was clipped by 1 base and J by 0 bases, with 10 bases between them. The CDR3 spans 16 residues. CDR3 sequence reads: CASSLGILSSYNEQFF. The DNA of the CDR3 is TGTGCCAGCAGCTTAGGGATCCTCAGCTCCTACAATGAGCAGTTCTTC. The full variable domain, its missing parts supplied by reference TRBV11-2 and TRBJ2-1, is EAGVAQSPRYKIIEKRQSVAFWCNPISGHATLYWYQQILGQGPKLLIQFQNNGVVDDSQLPKDRFSAERLKGVDSTLKIQPAKLEDSAVYLCASSLGILSSYNEQFFGPGTRLTVL.

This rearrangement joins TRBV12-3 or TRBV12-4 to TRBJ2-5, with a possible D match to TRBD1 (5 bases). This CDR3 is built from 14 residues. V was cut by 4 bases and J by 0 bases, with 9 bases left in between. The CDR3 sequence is CASSWADNQETQYF. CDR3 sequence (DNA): TGTGCCAGCAGTTGGGCGGACAACCAAGAGACCCAGTACTTC.

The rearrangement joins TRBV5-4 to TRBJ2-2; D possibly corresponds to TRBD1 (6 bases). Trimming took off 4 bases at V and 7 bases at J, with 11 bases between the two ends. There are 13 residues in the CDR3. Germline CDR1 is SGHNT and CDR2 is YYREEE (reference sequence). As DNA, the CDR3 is TGTGCCAGCAGCATACAGGGTTTCGGGGAGCTGTTTTTT. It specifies CASSIQGFGELFF. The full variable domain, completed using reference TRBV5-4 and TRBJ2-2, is ETGVTQSPTHLIKTRGQQVTLRCSSQSGHNTVSWYQQALGQGPQFIFQYYREEENGRGNFPPRFSGLQFPNYSSELNVNALELDDSALYLCASSIQGFGELFFGEGSRLTVL.

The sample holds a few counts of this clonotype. The CDR3 is CASSTGLQGYNEQFF. The CDR3 nucleotides read TGTGCCAGCAGCACAGGGCTACAGGGGTACAATGAGCAGTTCTTC. V and J are TRBV7-6 and TRBJ2-1, with 7 bases lining up with TRBD1. There are 15 residues in the CDR3. The V and J ends lost 5 bases and 4 bases, in that order; junction bases with no gene match: 8. Germline V gives CDR1 SGHVS, CDR2 FNYEAQ.

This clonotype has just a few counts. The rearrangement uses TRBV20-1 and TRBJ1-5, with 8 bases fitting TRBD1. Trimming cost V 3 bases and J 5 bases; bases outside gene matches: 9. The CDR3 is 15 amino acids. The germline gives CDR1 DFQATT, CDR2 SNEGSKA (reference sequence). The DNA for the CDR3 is TGCAGTGCTAGGGAGAGGACAGGGCGATATCAGCCCCAGCATTTT. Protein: CSARERTGRYQPQHF.

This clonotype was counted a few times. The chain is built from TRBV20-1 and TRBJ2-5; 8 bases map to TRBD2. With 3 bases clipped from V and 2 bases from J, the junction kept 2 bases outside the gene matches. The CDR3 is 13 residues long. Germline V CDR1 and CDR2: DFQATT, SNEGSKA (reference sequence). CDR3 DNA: TGCAGTGCTAGTGTAGCGGGACAAGAGACCCAGTACTTC. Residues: CSASVAGQETQYF.

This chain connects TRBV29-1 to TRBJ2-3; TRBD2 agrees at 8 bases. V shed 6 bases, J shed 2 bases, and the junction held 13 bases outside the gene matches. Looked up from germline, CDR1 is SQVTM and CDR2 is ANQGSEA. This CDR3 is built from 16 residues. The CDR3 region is CSVETLAGHNTDTQYF. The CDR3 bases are TGCAGCGTAGAGACCTTAGCGGGGCACAACACAGATACGCAGTATTTT.

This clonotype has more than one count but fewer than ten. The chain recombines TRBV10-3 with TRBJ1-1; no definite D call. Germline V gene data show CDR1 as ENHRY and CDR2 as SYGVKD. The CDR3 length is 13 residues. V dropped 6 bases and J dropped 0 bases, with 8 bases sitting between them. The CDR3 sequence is CAIRTAMNTEAFF. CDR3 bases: TGTGCCATCAGAACGGCCATGAACACTGAAGCTTTCTTT.

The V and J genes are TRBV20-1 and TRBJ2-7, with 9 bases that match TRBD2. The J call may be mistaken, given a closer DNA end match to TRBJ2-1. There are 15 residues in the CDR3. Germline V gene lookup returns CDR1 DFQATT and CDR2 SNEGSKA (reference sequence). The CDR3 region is CSATNLAGAPHEQFF. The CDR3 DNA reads TGCAGTGCTACGAACTTAGCGGGAGCCCCCCATGAGCAGTTCTTC.

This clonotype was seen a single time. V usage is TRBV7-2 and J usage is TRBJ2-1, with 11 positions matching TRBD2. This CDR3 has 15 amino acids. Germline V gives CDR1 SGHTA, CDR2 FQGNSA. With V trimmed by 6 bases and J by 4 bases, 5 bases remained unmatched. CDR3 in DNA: TGTGCCAGCAGTACTAGCGGGAGTCAATACAATGAGCAGTTCTTC. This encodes CASSTSGSQYNEQFF.

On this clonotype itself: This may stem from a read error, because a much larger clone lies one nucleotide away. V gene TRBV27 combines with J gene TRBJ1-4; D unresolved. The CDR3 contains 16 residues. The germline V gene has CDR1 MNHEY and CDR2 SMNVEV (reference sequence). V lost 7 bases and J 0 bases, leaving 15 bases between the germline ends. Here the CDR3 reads CASNWTWGATNEKLFF. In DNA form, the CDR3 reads TGTGCCAGCAATTGGACCTGGGGTGCAACTAATGAAAAACTGTTTTTT. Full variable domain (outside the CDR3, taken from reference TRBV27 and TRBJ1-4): EAQVTQNPRYLITVTGKKLTVTCSQNMNHEYMSWYRQDPGLGLRQIYYSMNVEVTDKGDVPEGYKVSRKEKRNFPLILESPSPNQTSLYFCASNWTWGATNEKLFFGSGTQLSVL.

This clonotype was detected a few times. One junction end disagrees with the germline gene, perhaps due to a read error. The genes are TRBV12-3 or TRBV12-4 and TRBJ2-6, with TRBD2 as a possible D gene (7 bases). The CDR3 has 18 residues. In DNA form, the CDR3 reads TGTGCCAGCAGTTTAGCGGGGAGGGGGGGCTCTGCGGCCAACGTCCTGACTTTC. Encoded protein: CASSLAGRGGSAANVLTF.

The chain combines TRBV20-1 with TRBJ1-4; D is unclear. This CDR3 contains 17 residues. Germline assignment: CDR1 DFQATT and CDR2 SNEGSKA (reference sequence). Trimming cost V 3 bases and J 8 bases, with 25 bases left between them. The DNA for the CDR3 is TGCAGTGCTAGCCCCCTGGGCCCATACCAGCGAGGCGAAAAACTGTTTTTT. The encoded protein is CSASPLGPYQRGEKLFF.

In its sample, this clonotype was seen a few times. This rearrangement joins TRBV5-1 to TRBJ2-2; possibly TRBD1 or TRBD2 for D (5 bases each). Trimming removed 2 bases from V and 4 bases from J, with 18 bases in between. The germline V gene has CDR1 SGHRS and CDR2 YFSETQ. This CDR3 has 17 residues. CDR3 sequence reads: CASSLDFSGRSTGELFF. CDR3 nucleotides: TGCGCCAGCAGCTTAGACTTTTCAGGGAGAAGCACCGGGGAGCTGTTTTTT.

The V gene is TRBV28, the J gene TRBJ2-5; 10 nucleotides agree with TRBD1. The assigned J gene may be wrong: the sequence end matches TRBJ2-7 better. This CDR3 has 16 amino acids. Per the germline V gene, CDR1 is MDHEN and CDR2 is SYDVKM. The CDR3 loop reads CASSLPDRGPTHEQYF. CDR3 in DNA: TGTGCCAGCAGTCTGCCCGACAGGGGGCCTACTCACGAGCAGTACTTC.

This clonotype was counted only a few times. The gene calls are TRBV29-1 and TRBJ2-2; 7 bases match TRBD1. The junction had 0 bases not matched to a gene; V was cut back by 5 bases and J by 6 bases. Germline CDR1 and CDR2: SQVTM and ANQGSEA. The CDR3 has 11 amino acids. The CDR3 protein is CSVRGPGELFF. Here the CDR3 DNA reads TGCAGCGTTAGGGGGCCCGGGGAGCTGTTTTTT.

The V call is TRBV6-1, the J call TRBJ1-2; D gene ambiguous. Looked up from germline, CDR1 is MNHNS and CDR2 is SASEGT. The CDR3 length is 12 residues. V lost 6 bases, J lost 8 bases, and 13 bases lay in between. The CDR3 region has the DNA TGTGCCAGCAGACCCAACCGGGAAGGCTACACCTTC. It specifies CASRPNREGYTF.

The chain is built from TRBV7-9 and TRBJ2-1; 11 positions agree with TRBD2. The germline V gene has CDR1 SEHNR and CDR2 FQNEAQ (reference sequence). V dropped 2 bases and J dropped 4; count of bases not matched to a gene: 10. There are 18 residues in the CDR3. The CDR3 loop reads CASSLSPITSGRYNEQFF. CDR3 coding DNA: TGTGCCAGCAGCTTAAGCCCCATCACTAGCGGGAGATACAATGAGCAGTTCTTC.

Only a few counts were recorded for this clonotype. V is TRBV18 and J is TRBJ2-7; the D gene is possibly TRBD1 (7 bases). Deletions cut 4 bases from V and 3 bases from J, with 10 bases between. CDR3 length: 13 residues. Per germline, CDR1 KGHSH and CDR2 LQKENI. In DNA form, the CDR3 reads TGTGCCAGCTCACGCGGGACAGACTACGAGCAGTACGTC. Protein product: CASSRGTDYEQYV.

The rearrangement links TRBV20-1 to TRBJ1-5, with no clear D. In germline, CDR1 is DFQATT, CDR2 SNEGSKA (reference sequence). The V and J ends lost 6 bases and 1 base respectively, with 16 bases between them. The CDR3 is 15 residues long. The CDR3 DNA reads TGCAGTGCAACTCCACCCCAAGGGAGCAATCAGCCCCAGCATTTT. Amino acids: CSATPPQGSNQPQHF.

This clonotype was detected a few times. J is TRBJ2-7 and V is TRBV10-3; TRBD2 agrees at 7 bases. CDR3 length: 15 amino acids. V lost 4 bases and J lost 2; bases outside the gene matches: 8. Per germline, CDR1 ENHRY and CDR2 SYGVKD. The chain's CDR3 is CAISGEAGMAYEQYV. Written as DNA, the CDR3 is TGTGCCATCAGTGGGGAAGCGGGAATGGCCTACGAGCAGTACGTC.

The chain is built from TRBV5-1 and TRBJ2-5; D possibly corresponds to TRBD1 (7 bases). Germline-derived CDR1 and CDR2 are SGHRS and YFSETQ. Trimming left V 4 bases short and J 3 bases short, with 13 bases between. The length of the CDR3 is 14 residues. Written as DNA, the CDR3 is TGCGCCAGCAGCGCGGGACAGCAGAAAGAGACCCAGTACTTC. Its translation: CASSAGQQKETQYF.

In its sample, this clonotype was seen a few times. CDR3 DNA sequence: TGTGCCAGCAGCCTCCGGGACAGGGGGGGAAACACCATATATTTT. Translation: CASSLRDRGGNTIYF. The V and J genes are TRBV3-1 and TRBJ1-3; 11 bases line up with TRBD1. Losses at the gene ends were 4 bases for V and 4 bases for J; bases not matched to a gene: 3. CDR1 and CDR2 (germline): LGHDT, YNNKEL (reference sequence). CDR3 length equals 15 residues. The full variable domain, with the rest looked up from reference TRBV3-1 and TRBJ1-3, is DTAVSQTPKYLVTQMGNDKSIKCEQNLGHDTMYWYKQDSKKFLKIMFSYNNKELIINETVPNRFSPKSPDKAHLNLHINSLELGDSAVYFCASSLRDRGGNTIYFGEGSWLTVV.